This TCR beta chain was documented in a study of blood T cell repertoires in COVID-19. The overall study: Sources were T cells, B-cell-depleted T cells, or PBMCs; the material itself was cDNA or gDNA.

This CDR3 comprises 14 residues. V lost 6 bases to trimming and J lost 3 bases, with 14 bases between them. The germline V gene encodes CDR1 SNHLY and CDR2 FYNNEI. This clone occurred once. As processed by the authors: Amplification of reference gene primers was used by the study to estimate nucleated cell counts. This table comes from immunoSEQ multiplex PCR, and its TCRdb copy is limited to in-frame clones, with some not included. V, J and clone size derive from that table, while D and trimming were established from the DNA sequence. The sample contains about 180,000 clones, roughly 89% of which appear only once.

The TCR originated in a woman in her 70s with COVID-19, enrolled during active disease. Material for sequencing was peripheral blood. The chain combines TRBV2 with TRBJ1-1; D is perhaps TRBD1 (6 bases). The CDR3 region has the DNA TGTGCCAGCAGCACAACGGGGACATACACTGAAGCTTTCTTT. Translating it yields CASSTTGTYTEAFF.